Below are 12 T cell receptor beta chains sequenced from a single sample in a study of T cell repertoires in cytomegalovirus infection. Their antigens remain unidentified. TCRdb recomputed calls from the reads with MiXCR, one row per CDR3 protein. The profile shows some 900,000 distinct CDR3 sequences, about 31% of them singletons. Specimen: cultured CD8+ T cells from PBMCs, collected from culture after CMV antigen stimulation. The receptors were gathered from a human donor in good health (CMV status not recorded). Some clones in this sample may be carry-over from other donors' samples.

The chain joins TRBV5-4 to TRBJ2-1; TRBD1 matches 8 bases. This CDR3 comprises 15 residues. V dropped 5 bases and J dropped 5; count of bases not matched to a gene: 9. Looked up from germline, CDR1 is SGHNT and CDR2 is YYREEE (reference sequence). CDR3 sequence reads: CASSSGQGGHNEQFF. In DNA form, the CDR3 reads TGTGCCAGCAGTTCCGGACAGGGTGGACACAATGAGCAGTTCTTC.

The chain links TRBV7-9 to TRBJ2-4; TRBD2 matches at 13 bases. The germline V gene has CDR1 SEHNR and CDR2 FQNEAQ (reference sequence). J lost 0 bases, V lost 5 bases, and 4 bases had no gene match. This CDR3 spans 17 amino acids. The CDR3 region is CASSPGTSGVAKNIQYF. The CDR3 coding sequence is TGTGCCAGCAGCCCAGGGACTAGCGGGGTAGCCAAAAACATTCAGTACTTC.

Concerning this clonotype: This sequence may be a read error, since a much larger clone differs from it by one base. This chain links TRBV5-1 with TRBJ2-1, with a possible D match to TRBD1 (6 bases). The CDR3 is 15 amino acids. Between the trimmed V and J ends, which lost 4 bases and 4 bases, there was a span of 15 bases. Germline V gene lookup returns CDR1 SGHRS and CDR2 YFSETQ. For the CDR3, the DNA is TGCGCCAGCAGCGCACCGGAACAGGGATACAATGAGCAGTTCTTC. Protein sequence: CASSAPEQGYNEQFF.

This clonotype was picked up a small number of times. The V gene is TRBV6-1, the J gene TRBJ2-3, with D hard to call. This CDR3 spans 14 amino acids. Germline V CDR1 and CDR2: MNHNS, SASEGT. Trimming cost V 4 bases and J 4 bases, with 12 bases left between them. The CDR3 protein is CASSVYQRADTQYF. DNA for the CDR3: TGTGCCAGCAGTGTCTATCAAAGGGCAGATACGCAGTATTTT.

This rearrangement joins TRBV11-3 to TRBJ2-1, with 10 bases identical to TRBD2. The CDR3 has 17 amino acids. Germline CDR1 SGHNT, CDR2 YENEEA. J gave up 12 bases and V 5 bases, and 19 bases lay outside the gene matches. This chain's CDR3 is CASSQRRGSGGRGGQFF. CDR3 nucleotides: TGTGCCAGCAGCCAGCGGAGGGGTAGCGGGGGGAGGGGTGGGCAGTTCTTC. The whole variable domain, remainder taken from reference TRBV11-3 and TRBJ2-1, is EAGVVQSPRYKIIEKKQPVAFWCNPISGHNTLYWYLQNLGQGPELLIRYENEEAVDDSQLPKDRFSAERLKGVDSTLKIQPAELGDSAVYLCASSQRRGSGGRGGQFFGPGTRLTVL.

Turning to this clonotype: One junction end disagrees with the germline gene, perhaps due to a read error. CDR3 in DNA: TGTGCCGGCAGCCACCCGGGGCTAGCGAATGAGCAGTTCTTC. Protein product: CAGSHPGLANEQFF. J is TRBJ2-1 and V is TRBV7-2; tentative D call: TRBD2 (6 bases). The CDR3 is 14 amino acids. Germline V CDR1 and CDR2: SGHTA, FQGNSA.

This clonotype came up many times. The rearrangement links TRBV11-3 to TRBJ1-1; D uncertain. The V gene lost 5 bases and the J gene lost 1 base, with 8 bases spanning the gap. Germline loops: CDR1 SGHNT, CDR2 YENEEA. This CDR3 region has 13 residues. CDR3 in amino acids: CASSKIANTEAFF. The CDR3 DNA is TGTGCCAGCAGCAAGATAGCGAACACTGAAGCTTTCTTT.

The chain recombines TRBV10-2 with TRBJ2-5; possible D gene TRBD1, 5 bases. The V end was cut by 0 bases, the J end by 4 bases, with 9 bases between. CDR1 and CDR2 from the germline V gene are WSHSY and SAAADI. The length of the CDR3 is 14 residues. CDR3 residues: CASSESGRGETQYF. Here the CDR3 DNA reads TGCGCCAGCAGTGAGTCAGGAAGGGGAGAGACCCAGTACTTC.

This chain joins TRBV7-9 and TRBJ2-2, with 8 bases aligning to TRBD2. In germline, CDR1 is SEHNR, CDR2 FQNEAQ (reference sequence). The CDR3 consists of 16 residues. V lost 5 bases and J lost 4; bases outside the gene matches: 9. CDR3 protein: CASSNTGGPGTGELFF. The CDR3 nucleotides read TGTGCCAGCAGCAACACGGGGGGGCCGGGCACCGGGGAGCTGTTTTTT.

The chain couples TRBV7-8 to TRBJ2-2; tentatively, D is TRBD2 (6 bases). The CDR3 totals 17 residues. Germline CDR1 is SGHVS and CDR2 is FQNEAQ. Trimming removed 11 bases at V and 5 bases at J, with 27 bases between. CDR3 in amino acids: CADSFPIAGKRTGELFF. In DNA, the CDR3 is TGTGCCGACAGCTTTCCTATTGCGGGGAAGAGGACCGGGGAGCTGTTTTTT.

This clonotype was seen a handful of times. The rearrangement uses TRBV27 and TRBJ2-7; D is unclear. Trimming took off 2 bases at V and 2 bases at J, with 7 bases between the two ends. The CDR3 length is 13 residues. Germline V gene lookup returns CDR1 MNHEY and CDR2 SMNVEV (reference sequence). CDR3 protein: CASSLKDPYEQYF. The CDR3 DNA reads TGTGCCAGCAGTTTAAAAGACCCCTACGAGCAGTACTTC.

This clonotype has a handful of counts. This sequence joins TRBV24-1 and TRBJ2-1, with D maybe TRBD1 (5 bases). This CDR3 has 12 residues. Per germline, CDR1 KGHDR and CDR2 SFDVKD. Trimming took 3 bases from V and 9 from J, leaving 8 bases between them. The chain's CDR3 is CATSDDSGEQFF. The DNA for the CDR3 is TGTGCCACCAGTGATGACAGTGGTGAGCAGTTCTTC.